The T cell receptor (beta chain) described here comes from a study of T cells in Graves' hyperthyroidism and ophthalmopathy (dated by TCRdb to about 2019). Background on the whole study: Peripheral blood was sampled at the time of initial diagnosis, prior to any treatment. An independent validation cohort of around 19 hyperthyroidism patients and over 15 patients who later progressed to ophthalmopathy tested prospective prediction of ophthalmopathy. The 75 to 100 discovery patients were randomly split 7:3 into training and test sets. TCR V-J signatures able to tell the groups apart were searched for in a discovery cohort of 90 to 100 patients, of whom about 40 had Graves' ophthalmopathy and 57 had stable Graves' hyperthyroidism. According to the paper, TCR Vbeta CDR3 sequencing was carried out on some 140 peripheral blood samples, which came from more than 40 ophthalmopathy, 80 or so hyperthyroidism and approximately 17 progressor patients. In about 6 Graves' hyperthyroidism patients, the study also compared T-cell repertoires from thyroid tissue with T-cell repertoires from blood. After blood sampling, hyperthyroidism patients were treated with methimazole at a starting dose of 30 mg daily, and ophthalmopathy patients were treated with high-dose intravenous methylprednisolone. General findings and caveats noted by the study authors: Sample size was not statistically predetermined, and investigators were not blinded to group allocation. During validation, the model predicted progression to ophthalmopathy a median of around six months ahead of onset, with almost 71% sensitivity and 72.22% specificity. In cross-validation, a model built on a 13 V-J signature told ophthalmopathy apart from stable hyperthyroidism with roughly 87% sensitivity and 81% to 82% specificity, and in testing the same model reached 80%/75%. Most expanded thyroid clonotypes (frequency above 0.001) were also found in blood, which suggests that blood repertoires may mirror thyroid immune responses.

Ophthalmopathy patients had moderately to severely active disease, Clinical Activity Score of at least 3, NOSPECS grade of at least 4, and duration under 3 months. Any patient with an uncontrolled infection, another autoimmune disease, pregnancy or lactation was excluded. Diagnoses were based on clinical symptoms, serum thyroxine and TRAb, thyroid ultrasound and orbital computed tomography. Ficoll-Paque density gradient centrifugation was used to isolate PBMCs from about 9.4 ml of fresh peripheral blood. Trizol reagent was used to extract total RNA, and RNA quality was then checked on an Agilent 2100 Bioanalyzer. This clonotype is medium-sized (0.01 to 0.1%). It has no known antigen specificity. The sample holds no much larger clone one base away, and base qualities are not on file. TCR beta CDR3 regions were amplified from RNA transcripts. The TCR CDR3 was subjected to a first round of RT-PCR using the HTBI primer set and the Qiagen OneStep RT-PCR kit. The libraries were constructed in a second round of multiplex PCR and then size-selected and purified. Sequencing of the libraries was done on an Illumina HiSeq2000 using paired-end 100 bp reads. On the study's bioinformatics: SOAPnuke was used to process the raw data, removing reads that contained adapters or uncalled bases, had a mean Phred below 15, or lacked an exact match to the constant primer or identifier. High-quality paired reads were merged using COPE v1.2.5, and each unique nucleotide sequence was defined as a clonotype. Clonotypes were aligned to IMGT TRBV, TRBD and TRBJ reference segments using MiTCR v1.1. Analysis was restricted to V-J combinations with a frequency above 0.0001, which covered about 99% of repertoires. A TCS score was defined as the ratio between F50 (clonal expansion) and ExV (chaos), using BLOSUM62-based TCRdist between CDR3 peptides within each V-J. Welch's t-statistics and random forest reduced 450 to 600 V-J features to 13, which were used in a naive Bayes classifier (R e1071). TCRdb's own reprocessing of the public reads used fastp at Q25 and MiXCR and kept productive beta chains. Each CDR3 protein gets just one entry, which takes the most common genes and DNA from the rows behind it. TCRdb, not the authors, supplied the V and J calls. This sample lists a few hundred thousand distinct CDR3 sequences; more than 15% were detected once. The ten largest clones capture around 17% of the sample.

The receptor was isolated from a woman aged 18-35 years with Graves' ophthalmopathy. What was sequenced was blood.

CDR3 sequence: CSAPRQREPYEQYF. The sequenced DNA: TGCAGTGCCCCTCGGCAGCGGGAGCCCTACGAGCAGTACTTC. The rearranged segments are TRBV20-1 and TRBJ2-7, and 8 bases in between align with TRBD2. The CDR1 and CDR2 encoded by the germline V gene (reference sequence) are DFQATT and SNEGSKA. The CDR3, cysteine through phenylalanine, is 14 amino acids long. Solely the CDR3 DNA is kept, with 42 bases framed from the first base. V loses 6 bases at its end and J loses 2 bases; junction bases beyond the gene matches: 9.